Included here is one T cell receptor (beta chain) sequence, with context. What it binds is not known. All participating donors were Caucasian adults from Nashville, Tennessee. This sample is drawn from a study of shared clonotypes between healthy human individuals. Sequencing was at deep level. The protocol was immunoSEQ multiplex PCR, while the TCRdb copy is restricted to in-frame clones and leaves out a portion. The repertoire includes roughly 1.5 million clones, 98% of them detected once, and 0.4% to 0.45% sits in the top ten. Points from the study as a whole: On the whole, naive subsets had larger estimated richness than memory subsets had. Clonotypes that were shared across a handful of donors made up around 5% of naive CD4 clonotypes.

Germline V CDR1 and CDR2: SGHNT, YENEEA. V dropped 5 bases and J dropped 3; count of bases not matched to a gene: 8. CDR3 length: 16 amino acids. The gene calls are TRBV11-3 and TRBJ2-1; 9 bases map to TRBD1. The specimen sequenced was naive CD4+ T cells sorted from blood. Subset given: CD45RA+ positively selected. This TCR was sampled from a man aged 25-40 years in good health. CDR3 region: CASSIVGTGSYNEQFF. For the CDR3, the DNA is TGTGCCAGCAGCATAGTAGGGACAGGGAGCTACAATGAGCAGTTCTTC.